One sample yielded the 19 T cell receptor beta chains listed below, sequenced in a study of prognosis after radiotherapy for stage I lung cancer. Amplification of the TCR beta CDR3 (from genomic DNA) was done by two-round multiplex PCR. For every TRBV and TRBJ gene, a specific primer was used in first-round PCR. TCRdb reprocessed the multiplex PCR reads with MiXCR, giving one entry per CDR3 protein. The table includes 14,000 or so distinct CDR3 sequences, roughly 50% detected once. Sequenced here: PBMCs, sampled before or after stereotactic body radiation therapy (not recorded which). These receptors were collected from a donor at least 50 years old with non-small cell lung cancer.

This clonotype showed up just once. At one boundary the junction diverges from the germline segment, which might be a read error. The chain joins TRBV28 to TRBJ2-2; 7 bases fit TRBD2. The V gene's germline CDR1 is MDHEN and CDR2 SYDVKM. This CDR3 spans 15 amino acids. The DNA of the CDR3 is TGTGCCAGCAGTTTAGGGGGGGTCAATACCTGGGAGCTTTTTTTT. This gives the protein CASSLGGVNTWELFF.

Notes on this clonotype: This sequence may be a read error, since a much larger clone differs from it by one base. The chain couples TRBV6-7 to TRBJ2-5; D assignment may be TRBD1 or TRBD2 (6 bases each). TRBV6-7 counts as an open reading frame of uncertain function. The CDR3 runs to 15 residues. The CDR3: CASSYLRGRTETHYF. CDR3 nucleotide sequence: TGTGCCAGCAGTTACCTCCGGGGGCGTACGGAGACCCATTACTTC.

About this clonotype itself: This may come from a read error, since a much larger clone is one base off. The CDR3 spells CASSYSGGGIAYQDTQYF. CDR3 in DNA: TGTGCCAGCAGTTACTCGGGGGGGGGGATCGCGTACCAAGATACCCAGTACTTC. This chain links TRBV6-6 with TRBJ2-5; 7 bases line up with TRBD2. The CDR3 is 18 amino acids. The germline V gene encodes CDR1 MNHNY and CDR2 SVGAGI (reference sequence).

The V and J genes are TRBV5-1 and TRBJ1-2; TRBD1 aligns across 8 bases. From germline, CDR1 is SGHRS and CDR2 YFSETQ. This CDR3 region has 15 residues. The V segment lost 0 bases and the J segment 5 bases; nucleotides outside the gene matches: 6. CDR3 bases: TGCGCCAGCAGCTTGGATGGACAGGGCTTTTATGGCTACACCTTC. It is translated as CASSLDGQGFYGYTF.

This clonotype was detected ten times or more. The rearrangement uses TRBV7-2 and TRBJ2-1, with D unclear. V was cut by 3 bases and J by 8 bases, with 8 bases left in between. Germline assignment: CDR1 SGHTA and CDR2 FQGNSA. The CDR3 is made up of 12 amino acids. DNA of the CDR3: TGTGCCAGCAGCTTTGAAGGGTATGAGCAGTTCTTC. Amino acid sequence: CASSFEGYEQFF. Supplemented by reference TRBV7-2 and TRBJ2-1, the full variable domain reads GAGVSQSPSNKVTEKGKDVELRCDPISGHTALYWYRQSLGQGLEFLIYFQGNSAPDKSGLPSDRFSAERTGGSVSTLTIQRTQQEDSAVYLCASSFEGYEQFFGPGTRLTVL.

This clonotype was seen at least ten times. V usage is TRBV20-1 and J usage is TRBJ1-5, with TRBD1 matching over 7 bases. J lost 2 bases, V lost 6 bases, and 4 bases had no gene match. The germline CDR1 and CDR2 sequences are DFQATT and SNEGSKA (reference sequence). The CDR3 totals 13 residues. The CDR3 loop is CSASGTGNQPQHF. The CDR3 DNA is TGCAGTGCCAGTGGGACAGGCAATCAGCCCCAGCATTTT.

This clonotype was counted once. The junction departs from the called germline gene at one end, perhaps through a read error. The CDR3 is CVSRPYRAHNEQYF. CDR3 DNA: TGTGTCAGCAGACCGTACAGGGCACACAACGAGCAGTACTTC. The chain employs TRBV7-9 and TRBJ2-7; possibly TRBD1 for D (6 bases). The germline gives CDR1 SEHNR, CDR2 FQNEAQ (reference sequence). There are 14 residues in the CDR3.

The table lists this clonotype with a count of one. CDR3 DNA sequence: TGTGCCACCAGCAGAGCGGGACGGAACTACAATGAGCAGTTCTTC. Translation gives CATSRAGRNYNEQFF. The chain is built from TRBV15 and TRBJ2-1, with D perhaps assigned TRBD1 or TRBD2 (5 bases each). Trimming removed 1 base at V and 3 bases at J, with 10 bases between. Looked up from germline, CDR1 is LNHNV and CDR2 is YYDKDF (reference sequence). The CDR3 runs 15 residues.

In regard to this clonotype: The conserved phenylalanine or tryptophan is not found at the CDR3 terminus, so this likely reflects a read error. The chain employs TRBV6-2 or TRBV6-3 and TRBJ2-3; TRBD1 matches 9 bases. V shed 6 bases and J 2 bases; nucleotides not matched to a gene: 6. The germline V gene has CDR1 MNHEY and CDR2 SVGEGT. This CDR3 is built from 15 residues. CDR3 sequence reads: CASSPGQGYTDTQYS. The CDR3 coding sequence is TGTGCCAGCAGCCCGGGACAGGGTTACACAGATACGCAGTATTCT.

Ten or more counts support this clonotype. The rearrangement uses TRBV7-3 and TRBJ1-1; D remains ambiguous. V shed 3 bases and J shed 0 bases, with 8 bases lying between them. The CDR3 consists of 14 residues. The germline V gene encodes CDR1 SGHTA and CDR2 FQGTGA. The CDR3 region is CASSLMGLNTEAFF. CDR3 nucleotides: TGTGCCAGCAGCTTGATGGGATTGAACACTGAAGCTTTCTTT.

The chain uses TRBV11-2 and TRBJ2-2, with 11 bases aligning to TRBD1. Trimming at V came to 5 bases and at J to 4 bases, leaving 9 bases not matched to a gene. The germline V gene has CDR1 SGHAT and CDR2 FQNNGV. CDR3 length: 17 amino acids. The CDR3 loop reads CASSPTRDRGVTGELFF. CDR3 DNA sequence: TGTGCCAGCAGCCCCACGAGGGACAGGGGGGTCACCGGGGAGCTGTTTTTT.

The rearrangement links TRBV12-3 or TRBV12-4 to TRBJ1-5; D gene ambiguous. The CDR3 covers 15 residues. V was trimmed by 0 bases and J by 4 bases, leaving 10 bases between them. The CDR3 is CASSLAGLRNQPQHF. In DNA, the CDR3 is TGTGCCAGCAGTTTAGCCGGGCTTCGGAATCAGCCCCAGCATTTT.

This clonotype is labeled medium-sized. The chain links TRBV15 to TRBJ1-3; a possible D gene is TRBD1 (5 bases). V was pared by 0 bases and J by 2 bases, with 5 bases between. This CDR3 is 14 amino acids long. Germline V gene data show CDR1 as LNHNV and CDR2 as YYDKDF (reference sequence). CDR3 bases: TGTGCCACCAGCAGAGACAGGGCTGGAAACACCATATATTTT. Amino acids: CATSRDRAGNTIYF.

At least ten counts were recorded for this clonotype. The gene calls are TRBV27 and TRBJ2-7; D is perhaps TRBD2 (6 bases). The CDR3 has 14 residues. CDR1 and CDR2 (germline): MNHEY, SMNVEV (reference sequence). V gave up 4 bases and J gave up 5 bases, with 15 bases separating them. The CDR3, as DNA: TGTGCCAGCAGTTCCGGAGCGGGTAGAAACGAGCAGTACTTC. Translation gives CASSSGAGRNEQYF.

The chain carries TRBV7-2 and TRBJ2-3; TRBD2 is a possible D gene (5 bases). Germline lookup yields CDR1 SGHTA and CDR2 FQGNSA. Trimming pared 5 bases from V and 7 bases from J, leaving 13 bases between. This CDR3 region has 13 residues. DNA for the CDR3: TGTGCCAGCAGCCGGGTCGGGATAAATACGCAGTATTTT. Protein: CASSRVGINTQYF.

In its sample, this clonotype was seen many times. J is TRBJ1-1 and V is TRBV7-9, with D perhaps TRBD1 (6 bases). In germline, CDR1 is SEHNR, CDR2 FQNEAQ (reference sequence). This CDR3 contains 18 residues. Trimming pared 11 bases from V and 0 bases from J, leaving 28 bases between. This CDR3 reads CADSLAGSRGHMNTEAFF. The CDR3 DNA sequence: TGTGCCGACAGCTTAGCGGGCTCCAGGGGTCATATGAACACTGAAGCTTTCTTT.

This clonotype has ten or more counts. The rearrangement uses TRBV2 and TRBJ2-5; 13 nucleotides align to TRBD2. There are 15 residues in the CDR3. The V gene's germline CDR1 is SNHLY and CDR2 FYNNEI. J gave up 4 bases and V 6 bases, and 5 bases lay outside the gene matches. Here the CDR3 reads CASSGTSGDRETQYF. The DNA for the CDR3 is TGTGCCAGCAGCGGGACTAGCGGGGACCGAGAGACCCAGTACTTC.

The chain uses TRBV11-1 and TRBJ2-1; 11 bases line up with TRBD1. The CDR3 runs 17 residues. The germline CDR1 and CDR2 sequences are SGHAT and FQDESV (reference sequence). V lost 4 bases to trimming and J lost 1 base; unmatched junction nucleotides: 6. Written as DNA, the CDR3 is TGTGCCAGCAGCTCGGGACAGGGGGTAGCTTCCTACAATGAGCAGTTCTTC. Translated: CASSSGQGVASYNEQFF.

The chain joins TRBV6-2 or TRBV6-3 to TRBJ2-1, with D tentatively TRBD1 or TRBD2 (5 bases each). Germline V gene data show CDR1 as MNHEY and CDR2 as SVGEGT. V was trimmed by 7 bases and J by 7 bases, leaving 17 bases between them. The length of the CDR3 is 14 residues. The CDR3 protein is CASNPLGVLNEQFF. For the CDR3, the DNA is TGTGCCAGCAACCCCCTGGGGGTTCTGAATGAGCAGTTCTTC.